This T cell receptor (beta chain) originates from a study of identical twins. Overall study findings and caveats: Out-of-frame TCR alpha sharing in monozygotic twins exceeded recombination model predictions.

TCRdb re-called the 5' RACE reads through MiXCR, storing one row per CDR3 protein. This table has hundreds of thousands of distinct CDR3 sequences, roughly 18% appearing once. This clonotype has a handful of counts. Its target is not known. The CDR3 length is 15 residues. The germline V gene encodes CDR1 DFQATT and CDR2 SNEGSKA (reference sequence). Trimming took 3 bases from V and 0 from J, leaving 12 bases between them. These data were likewise used in another study, on T cells expressing NK-cell markers. That paper adds: Dominance of the CD3+CD56-NKG2C+ fraction by these clonotypes also held in several donors.

V gene TRBV20-1 combines with J gene TRBJ2-1; D unclear. The specimen was PBMCs. The receptor was isolated from a woman aged 18 to 35 in good health. The CDR3 spells CSASVSAFSYNEQFF. The CDR3 region has the DNA TGCAGTGCTAGTGTTTCCGCCTTCTCCTACAATGAGCAGTTCTTC.